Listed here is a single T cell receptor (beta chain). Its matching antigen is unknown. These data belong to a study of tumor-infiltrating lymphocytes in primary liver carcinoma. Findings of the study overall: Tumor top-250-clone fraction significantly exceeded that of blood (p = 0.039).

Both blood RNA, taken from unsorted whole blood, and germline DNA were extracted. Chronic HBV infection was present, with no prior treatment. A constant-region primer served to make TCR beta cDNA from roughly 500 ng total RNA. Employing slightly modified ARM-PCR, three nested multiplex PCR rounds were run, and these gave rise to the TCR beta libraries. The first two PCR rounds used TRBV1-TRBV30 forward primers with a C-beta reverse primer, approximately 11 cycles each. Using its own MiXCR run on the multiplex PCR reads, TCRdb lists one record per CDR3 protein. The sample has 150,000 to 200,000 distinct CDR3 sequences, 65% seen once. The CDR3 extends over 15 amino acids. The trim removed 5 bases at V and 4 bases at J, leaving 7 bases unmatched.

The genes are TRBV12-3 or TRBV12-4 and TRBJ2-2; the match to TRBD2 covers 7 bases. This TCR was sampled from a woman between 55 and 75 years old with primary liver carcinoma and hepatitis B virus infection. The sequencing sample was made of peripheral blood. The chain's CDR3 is CASSPGLVSTGELFF. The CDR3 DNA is TGTGCCAGCAGTCCTGGACTAGTGAGCACCGGGGAGCTGTTTTTT.